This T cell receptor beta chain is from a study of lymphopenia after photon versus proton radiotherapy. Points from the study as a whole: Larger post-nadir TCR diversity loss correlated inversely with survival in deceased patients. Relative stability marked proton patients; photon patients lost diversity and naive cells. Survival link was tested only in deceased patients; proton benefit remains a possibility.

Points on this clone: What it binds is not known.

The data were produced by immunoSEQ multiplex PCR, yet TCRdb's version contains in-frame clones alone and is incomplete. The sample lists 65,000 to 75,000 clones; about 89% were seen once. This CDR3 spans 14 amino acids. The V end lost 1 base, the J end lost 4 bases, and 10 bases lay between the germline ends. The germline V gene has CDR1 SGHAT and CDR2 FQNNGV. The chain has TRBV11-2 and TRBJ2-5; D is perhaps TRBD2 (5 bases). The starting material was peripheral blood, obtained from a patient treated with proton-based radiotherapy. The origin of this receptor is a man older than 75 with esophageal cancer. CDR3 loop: CASSLGGRGETQYF. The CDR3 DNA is TGTGCCAGCAGCTTAGGCGGGCGCGGAGAGACCCAGTACTTC.